This TCR beta chain was captured by sequencing in a study of shared T cell receptors in the human thymus. TCRdb's table, derived via immunoSEQ multiplex PCR, lists solely in-frame clones and lacks some. Altogether 700,000 or so clones are present, 80% to 90% being singletons, with the ten largest covering 0.0095% to 0.011%. The CDR3 extends over 15 amino acids. Germline V gene lookup returns CDR1 SGHRS and CDR2 YFSETQ. Deletions cut 5 bases from V and 4 bases from J, with 19 bases between. These data were likewise used in another study, on human thymus T cells. That paper states: The donors were infants in Finland with congenital heart defects, otherwise immunologically healthy. Resections removed during corrective heart surgery provided the thymus tissue used. Thymic as well as blood repertoires seemed to favor certain V and J genes unevenly.

Sequencing was performed on thymocytes. J is TRBJ2-7 and V is TRBV5-1; maybe TRBD2 (5 bases). The sequence came from a girl under three years old with a congenital heart defect. This CDR3 reads CASSDPGSCPYEQYF. In DNA form, the CDR3 reads TGCGCCAGCAGTGATCCGGGGAGCTGTCCTTACGAGCAGTACTTC.